A selection of T cell receptor beta chains follows, all from one sample in a study of shared clonotypes between healthy human individuals. The table came from immunoSEQ multiplex PCR; TCRdb's copy has only in-frame clones and leaves some out. The data contain some 2 million clones, about 95% of them singletons. The specimen sequenced was naive CD8+ T cells sorted from blood. These receptors were collected from a man between 18 and 35 years old in good health. CDR3s include the opening cysteine and the closing phenylalanine or tryptophan. D genes are given only for firm matches.

v_gene	d_gene	j_gene	CDR3aa	CDR3nt
TRBV6-4	-	TRBJ2-3	CASSDSPSTDTQYF	TGTGCCAGCAGTGACTCCCCGAGCACAGATACGCAGTATTTT
TRBV5-6	-	TRBJ1-1	CASSRARQIGTEAFF	TGTGCCAGCAGCCGGGCCCGACAGATCGGCACTGAAGCTTTCTTT
TRBV5-6	-	TRBJ2-5	CASSLWGEYQETQYF	TGTGCCAGCAGCTTGTGGGGGGAGTACCAAGAGACCCAGTACTTC
TRBV2	-	TRBJ2-7	CASSEAPFSSYEQYF	TGTGCCAGCAGTGAAGCCCCGTTCAGCTCCTACGAGCAGTACTTC
TRBV4-3	-	TRBJ2-1	CASSQDLVAEQFF	TGCGCCAGCAGCCAAGATCTGGTCGCCGAGCAGTTCTTC
TRBV11-2	-	TRBJ2-7	CASSIGGQAYEQYF	TGTGCCAGCAGCATAGGGGGACAAGCCTACGAGCAGTACTTC
TRBV10-3	TRBD2	TRBJ2-3	CAISGSPEEAGANTDTQYF	TGTGCCATCAGTGGGTCCCCTGAAGAAGCGGGAGCCAACACAGATACGCAGTATTTT
TRBV27	-	TRBJ1-5	CASSPRDPRGIQPQHF	TGTGCCAGCAGTCCAAGGGACCCACGAGGAATTCAGCCCCAGCATTTT
TRBV19	-	TRBJ2-7	CASSIVGDSYEQYF	TGTGCCAGTAGTATAGTAGGAGACTCCTACGAGCAGTACTTC
TRBV27	-	TRBJ2-1	CASRAEVGDYNEQFF	TGTGCCAGCAGGGCCGAGGTGGGGGACTACAATGAGCAGTTCTTC
TRBV6-5	-	TRBJ1-3	CASSYLLGGTGNTIYF	TGTGCCAGCAGTTACTTATTAGGAGGGACTGGAAACACCATATATTTT
TRBV7-9	-	TRBJ2-3	CASSAPDSKYTDTQYF	TGTGCCAGCAGCGCGCCAGACTCGAAATACACAGATACGCAGTATTTT
TRBV28	-	TRBJ1-5	CASIDTLNQPQHF	TGTGCCAGTATAGACACCCTCAATCAGCCCCAGCATTTT
TRBV5-1	-	TRBJ2-1	CASSLEVGSDEQFF	TGCGCCAGCAGCTTGGAGGTCGGGAGCGATGAGCAGTTCTTC
TRBV6-5	-	TRBJ1-1	CAISPLAGDDEAFF	TGTGCCATTTCGCCTCTTGCAGGGGATGATGAAGCTTTCTTT
TRBV4-1	TRBD2	TRBJ2-7	CASSQLAGGSSYEQYF	TGCGCCAGCAGCCAATTAGCGGGGGGGAGCTCCTACGAGCAGTACTTC
TRBV18	TRBD1	TRBJ2-7	CASSPGGQIFYEQYF	TGTGCCAGCTCACCTGGGGGACAGATTTTCTACGAGCAGTACTTC
TRBV20-1	-	TRBJ1-2	CSAPDQAGYTF	TGCAGTGCGCCAGACCAAGCTGGCTACACCTTC
TRBV11-2	-	TRBJ1-4	CASSMGGRDEKLFF	TGTGCCAGCAGCATGGGGGGAAGGGATGAAAAACTGTTTTTT
TRBV5-6	-	TRBJ2-1	CASSPGQFNEQFF	TGTGCCAGCAGCCCCGGACAGTTTAATGAGCAGTTCTTC
TRBV10-1	TRBD1	TRBJ2-5	CASPETKSDRVGETQYF	TGCGCCAGCCCTGAGACCAAGTCGGACAGGGTAGGAGAGACCCAGTACTTC
TRBV7-8	TRBD1	TRBJ2-7	CASSLPTGAPTEQYF	TGTGCCAGCAGCTTACCGACAGGGGCGCCCACCGAGCAGTACTTC
TRBV27	TRBD1	TRBJ1-1	CASSPGQGKNTEAFF	TGTGCCAGCAGTCCGGGACAGGGGAAGAACACTGAAGCTTTCTTT
TRBV11-2	-	TRBJ1-2	CASSSGPRENYGYTF	TGTGCCAGCAGCTCAGGACCTAGGGAGAACTATGGCTACACCTTC